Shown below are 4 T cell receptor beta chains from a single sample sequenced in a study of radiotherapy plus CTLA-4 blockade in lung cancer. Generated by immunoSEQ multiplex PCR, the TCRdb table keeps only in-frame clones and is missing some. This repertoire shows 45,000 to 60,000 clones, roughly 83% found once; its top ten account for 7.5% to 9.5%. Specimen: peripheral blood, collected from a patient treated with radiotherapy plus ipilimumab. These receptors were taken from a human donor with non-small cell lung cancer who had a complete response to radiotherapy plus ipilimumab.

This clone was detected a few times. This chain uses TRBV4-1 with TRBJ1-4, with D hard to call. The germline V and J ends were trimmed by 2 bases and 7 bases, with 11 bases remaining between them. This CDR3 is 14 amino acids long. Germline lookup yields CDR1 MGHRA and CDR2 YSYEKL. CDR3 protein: CASSQRRVGEKLFF. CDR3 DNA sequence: TGCGCCAGCAGCCAACGGAGAGTGGGTGAAAAACTGTTTTTT.

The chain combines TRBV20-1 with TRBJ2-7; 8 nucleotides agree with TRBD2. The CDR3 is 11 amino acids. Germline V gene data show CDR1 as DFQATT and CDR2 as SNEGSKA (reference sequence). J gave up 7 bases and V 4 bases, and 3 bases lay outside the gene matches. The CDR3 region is CSAIAGSEQYV. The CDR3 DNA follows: TGCAGTGCTATAGCGGGAAGTGAGCAGTACGTC.

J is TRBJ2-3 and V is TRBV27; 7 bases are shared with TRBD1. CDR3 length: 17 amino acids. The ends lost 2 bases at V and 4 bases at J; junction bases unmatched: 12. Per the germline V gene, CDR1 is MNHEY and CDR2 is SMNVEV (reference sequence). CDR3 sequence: CASSLMARQGAADTQYF. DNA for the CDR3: TGTGCCAGCAGTTTAATGGCCCGACAGGGAGCAGCAGATACGCAGTATTTT.

CDR3 sequence: CASSQGAGTGELFF. The CDR3 DNA reads TGCGCCAGCAGCCAGGGGGCAGGCACCGGGGAGCTGTTTTTT. J is TRBJ2-2 and V is TRBV5-1, with 8 bases lining up with TRBD1. This CDR3 has 14 residues. Germline V CDR1 and CDR2: SGHRS, YFSETQ. V lost 4 bases to trimming and J lost 4 bases; unmatched junction nucleotides: 3.